The entry below describes one T cell receptor (beta chain). The sample belongs to a study of cytomegalovirus exposure and HLA in healthy donors. The CDR3 covers 16 residues. Trimming stripped 4 bases from V and 4 bases from J, with 19 bases between. Germline V gives CDR1 LGHNA, CDR2 YSLEER. The PCR ran on 60 Vbeta and 13 Jbeta primers. This table comes from immunoSEQ multiplex PCR, and its TCRdb copy is limited to in-frame clones, with some not included. The sample holds 140,000 to 150,000 clones, 70% to 85% seen once. The chain is built from TRBV4-3 and TRBJ1-1; maybe TRBD1 (6 bases). The specimen sequenced was PBMCs. The TCR comes from a male donor in good health and CMV-seronegative. CDR3 protein: CASSPDPTNRATEAFF. The CDR3 DNA follows: TGCGCCAGCAGCCCGGACCCCACAAACAGGGCCACTGAAGCTTTCTTT.